The rows below give T cell receptor beta chains drawn from one sample of a study of response to subunit inactivated influenza vaccine. TCRdb re-derived calls from the RT-PCR reads in MiXCR, one entry per CDR3 protein. Of around 530,000 distinct CDR3 sequences in the sample, about 15% were seen once. Sample: CD4+ T cells sorted from PBMCs, taken roughly 24 months after vaccination. The receptors stem from a man aged 50 to 75 who received an inactivated influenza vaccine. Both conserved end residues are part of each CDR3. The order of the fields is clone size, J gene, V gene, D gene, CDR3 protein, CDR3 DNA. A D gene is named only where the DNA matches it firmly. Size is stated for part of the rows, as once, few or many counts, or as a class when the clone is expanded.

clone_size: NA
j_call: TRBJ2-4
v_call: TRBV20-1
d_call: NA
cdr3_aa: CSAPFASPRDKNIQYF
cdr3_nt: TGCAGTGCCCCATTCGCGTCTCCGAGGGACAAAAACATTCAGTACTTC

clone_size: NA
j_call: TRBJ1-6
v_call: TRBV20-1
d_call: TRBD1
cdr3_aa: CSARDGDRGRSPLHF
cdr3_nt: TGCAGTGCTAGAGATGGGGACAGGGGCAGATCACCCCTCCACTTT

clone_size: NA
j_call: TRBJ2-7
v_call: TRBV27
d_call: NA
cdr3_aa: CASSRGRALPYEQYF
cdr3_nt: TGTGCCAGCAGTCGGGGGCGGGCCTTACCCTACGAGCAGTACTTC

clone_size: many
j_call: TRBJ2-1
v_call: TRBV3-1
d_call: NA
cdr3_aa: CASSQGQAYYNEQFF
cdr3_nt: TGTGCCAGCAGCCAAGGACAGGCCTACTACAATGAGCAGTTCTTC

clone_size: NA
j_call: TRBJ1-2
v_call: TRBV12-3/TRBV12-4
d_call: NA
cdr3_aa: CASSFGRRGYGYTF
cdr3_nt: TGTGCCAGCAGTTTTGGGAGACGGGGCTATGGCTACACCTTC

clone_size: NA
j_call: TRBJ1-1
v_call: TRBV12-5
d_call: NA
cdr3_aa: CASGLWGAGEAFF
cdr3_nt: TGTGCTAGTGGTTTGTGGGGGGCTGGTGAAGCTTTCTTT

clone_size: NA
j_call: TRBJ1-1
v_call: TRBV9
d_call: NA
cdr3_aa: CASSVETGGTEAFF
cdr3_nt: TGTGCCAGCAGCGTAGAAACGGGGGGGACTGAAGCTTTCTTT

clone_size: many
j_call: TRBJ2-5
v_call: TRBV12-3/TRBV12-4
d_call: NA
cdr3_aa: CASSLGDQETQYF
cdr3_nt: TGTGCCAGCAGCTTAGGGGACCAAGAGACCCAGTACTTC

clone_size: NA
j_call: TRBJ2-1
v_call: TRBV5-1
d_call: TRBD2
cdr3_aa: CASSSPGRRLLGTSVREQFF
cdr3_nt: TGCGCCAGCAGCTCGCCGGGCCGTCGACTACTAGGGACTAGCGTTCGGGAGCAGTTCTTC

clone_size: few
j_call: TRBJ1-5
v_call: TRBV12-3/TRBV12-4
d_call: NA
cdr3_aa: CASRHRDSNQPQHF
cdr3_nt: TGTGCCAGTAGACACCGGGATAGCAATCAGCCCCAGCATTTT

clone_size: few
j_call: TRBJ1-1
v_call: TRBV20-1
d_call: NA
cdr3_aa: CSARFPGVNTEAFF
cdr3_nt: TGCAGTGCTAGGTTCCCTGGAGTGAACACTGAAGCTTTCTTT

clone_size: NA
j_call: TRBJ2-1
v_call: TRBV12-3/TRBV12-4
d_call: TRBD2
cdr3_aa: CASSLRGGLEFF
cdr3_nt: TGTGCCAGCAGTCTACGGGGGGGCCTGGAGTTCTTC

clone_size: NA
j_call: TRBJ2-3
v_call: TRBV5-1
d_call: TRBD1
cdr3_aa: CASSLEPRQGADGDTQYF
cdr3_nt: TGCGCCAGCAGCTTGGAACCTCGACAGGGGGCAGATGGAGATACGCAGTATTTT

clone_size: few
j_call: TRBJ2-5
v_call: TRBV7-9
d_call: TRBD2
cdr3_aa: CASSLGKLAGETQYF
cdr3_nt: TGTGCCAGCAGCTTAGGTAAACTAGCGGGGGAGACCCAGTACTTC

clone_size: NA
j_call: TRBJ1-5
v_call: TRBV6-1
d_call: NA
cdr3_aa: CATSPRQNSNQPQHF
cdr3_nt: TGTGCCACCAGCCCGAGGCAAAATAGCAATCAGCCCCAGCATTTT

clone_size: NA
j_call: TRBJ2-1
v_call: TRBV5-1
d_call: NA
cdr3_aa: CASSWRGGNNEQFF
cdr3_nt: TGCGCCAGCAGCTGGCGGGGCGGAAACAATGAGCAGTTCTTC

clone_size: NA
j_call: TRBJ2-1
v_call: TRBV7-2
d_call: NA
cdr3_aa: CASSIKRRGNEQFF
cdr3_nt: TGTGCCAGCAGCATCAAGAGGCGCGGTAATGAGCAGTTCTTC

clone_size: NA
j_call: TRBJ2-5
v_call: TRBV30
d_call: TRBD1
cdr3_aa: CAWSGDRGETQYF
cdr3_nt: TGTGCCTGGAGTGGAGACAGGGGGGAGACCCAGTACTTC

clone_size: NA
j_call: TRBJ1-1
v_call: TRBV12-3/TRBV12-4
d_call: TRBD1
cdr3_aa: CASRLQGAWTEAFF
cdr3_nt: TGTGCCAGCAGACTCCAGGGGGCATGGACTGAAGCTTTCTTT

clone_size: NA
j_call: TRBJ1-4
v_call: TRBV5-1
d_call: TRBD1
cdr3_aa: CASSSGTGEEKLFF
cdr3_nt: TGCGCCAGCAGCTCCGGGACAGGCGAGGAAAAACTGTTTTTT

clone_size: NA
j_call: TRBJ2-3
v_call: TRBV12-3/TRBV12-4
d_call: NA
cdr3_aa: CASSNFVATSTDTQYF
cdr3_nt: TGTGCCAGCAGCAATTTCGTAGCGACTAGCACAGATACGCAGTATTTT

clone_size: many
j_call: TRBJ2-7
v_call: TRBV12-3/TRBV12-4
d_call: TRBD2
cdr3_aa: CASSFRTSGSSEQYF
cdr3_nt: TGTGCCAGCAGTTTCCGGACTAGCGGGAGTAGCGAGCAGTACTTC

clone_size: few
j_call: TRBJ2-7
v_call: TRBV3-1
d_call: TRBD2
cdr3_aa: CASSPIAGGGHEQYF
cdr3_nt: TGTGCCAGCAGCCCGATAGCGGGAGGAGGTCACGAGCAGTACTTC

clone_size: few
j_call: TRBJ2-3
v_call: TRBV2
d_call: NA
cdr3_aa: CASSATRRSTDTQYF
cdr3_nt: TGTGCCAGCAGTGCGACTAGACGAAGCACAGATACGCAGTATTTT

clone_size: NA
j_call: TRBJ1-1
v_call: TRBV7-2
d_call: NA
cdr3_aa: CASSLERGAKTEAFF
cdr3_nt: TGTGCCAGCAGCTTAGAACGGGGCGCGAAGACTGAAGCTTTCTTT

clone_size: once
j_call: TRBJ2-2
v_call: TRBV29-1
d_call: TRBD2
cdr3_aa: CSVVGTRNTGELFF
cdr3_nt: TGCAGCGTTGTGGGGACTAGAAACACCGGGGAGCTGTTTTTT

clone_size: few
j_call: TRBJ2-7
v_call: TRBV12-3/TRBV12-4
d_call: TRBD2
cdr3_aa: CASSTSGGSYEQYF
cdr3_nt: TGTGCCAGCAGTACTAGCGGGGGCTCCTACGAGCAGTACTTC

clone_size: NA
j_call: TRBJ2-5
v_call: TRBV5-6
d_call: NA
cdr3_aa: CASSSRAWGQETQYF
cdr3_nt: TGTGCCAGCAGTTCCAGGGCGTGGGGCCAAGAGACCCAGTACTTC

clone_size: many
j_call: TRBJ2-7
v_call: TRBV5-1
d_call: TRBD2
cdr3_aa: CASSLAGRDYEQYF
cdr3_nt: TGTGCCAGCAGCTTAGCGGGACGGGACTACGAGCAGTACTTC

clone_size: NA
j_call: TRBJ1-5
v_call: TRBV23-1
d_call: TRBD1
cdr3_aa: CASPTHRGLGAQHF
cdr3_nt: TGCGCCAGCCCTACACACAGGGGACTAGGGGCCCAGCATTTT

clone_size: NA
j_call: TRBJ1-5
v_call: TRBV3-1
d_call: NA
cdr3_aa: CASSQIIGLAQTDTQHF
cdr3_nt: TGTGCCAGCAGCCAGATCATCGGACTAGCGCAAACAGATACGCAGCATTTT

clone_size: few
j_call: TRBJ2-7
v_call: TRBV18
d_call: NA
cdr3_aa: CASSPGLSSYEQYF
cdr3_nt: TGTGCCAGCTCACCCGGACTTAGCTCCTACGAGCAGTACTTC

clone_size: few
j_call: TRBJ2-7
v_call: TRBV6-2/TRBV6-3
d_call: NA
cdr3_aa: CASSYSGPYEQYF
cdr3_nt: TGTGCCAGCAGTTACTCCGGACCGTACGAGCAGTACTTC

clone_size: NA
j_call: TRBJ2-2
v_call: TRBV7-2
d_call: TRBD1
cdr3_aa: CASSLGVRGTGELFF
cdr3_nt: TGTGCCAGCAGCTTAGGAGTCAGGGGGACCGGGGAGCTGTTTTTT

clone_size: NA
j_call: TRBJ1-2
v_call: TRBV12-3/TRBV12-4
d_call: NA
cdr3_aa: CASSQIQGNYGYTF
cdr3_nt: TGTGCCAGCAGTCAGATCCAGGGAAACTATGGCTACACCTTC

clone_size: NA
j_call: TRBJ2-7
v_call: TRBV5-1
d_call: TRBD2
cdr3_aa: CAISPGLAGAYEQYF
cdr3_nt: TGCGCCATCAGCCCAGGACTAGCGGGGGCCTACGAGCAGTACTTC

clone_size: NA
j_call: TRBJ2-5
v_call: TRBV7-2
d_call: TRBD2
cdr3_aa: CASSTGLAGGKTQYF
cdr3_nt: TGTGCCAGCAGCACGGGACTAGCGGGGGGAAAGACCCAGTACTTC

clone_size: NA
j_call: TRBJ1-1
v_call: TRBV3-1
d_call: TRBD1
cdr3_aa: CASTGQGSMNTEAFF
cdr3_nt: TGTGCCAGCACTGGACAGGGCTCTATGAACACTGAAGCTTTCTTT

clone_size: NA
j_call: TRBJ2-4
v_call: TRBV20-1
d_call: NA
cdr3_aa: CSAIRGAKNIQYF
cdr3_nt: TGCAGTGCTATTCGGGGGGCCAAAAACATTCAGTACTTC

clone_size: few
j_call: TRBJ2-2
v_call: TRBV15
d_call: NA
cdr3_aa: CATSRAIESGELFF
cdr3_nt: TGTGCCACCAGCAGAGCGATTGAGAGCGGGGAGCTGTTTTTT

clone_size: few
j_call: TRBJ2-3
v_call: TRBV28
d_call: NA
cdr3_aa: CASSPPRGNTDTQYF
cdr3_nt: TGTGCCAGCAGTCCCCCTCGGGGGAACACAGATACGCAGTATTTT

clone_size: few
j_call: TRBJ2-1
v_call: TRBV6-2/TRBV6-3
d_call: TRBD2
cdr3_aa: CAIGLAAGEQFF
cdr3_nt: TGTGCCATCGGACTAGCCGCCGGTGAGCAGTTCTTC

clone_size: few
j_call: TRBJ2-1
v_call: TRBV14
d_call: NA
cdr3_aa: CASSQDIAVEINEQFF
cdr3_nt: TGTGCCAGCAGCCAAGATATTGCGGTGGAGATCAATGAGCAGTTCTTC

clone_size: NA
j_call: TRBJ2-7
v_call: TRBV20-1
d_call: NA
cdr3_aa: CSARDHGLGAYEQYF
cdr3_nt: TGCAGTGCTAGAGATCACGGCCTAGGGGCCTACGAGCAGTACTTC

clone_size: few
j_call: TRBJ2-3
v_call: TRBV27
d_call: NA
cdr3_aa: CASSLIAGNTDTQYF
cdr3_nt: TGTGCCAGCAGTTTAATCGCGGGAAACACAGATACGCAGTATTTT

clone_size: NA
j_call: TRBJ2-1
v_call: TRBV12-3/TRBV12-4
d_call: NA
cdr3_aa: CASSIHEQFF
cdr3_nt: TGTGCCAGCTCGATCCATGAGCAGTTCTTC

clone_size: NA
j_call: TRBJ2-2
v_call: TRBV7-9
d_call: NA
cdr3_aa: CASSPTYTGELFF
cdr3_nt: TGTGCCAGCAGCCCCACCTACACCGGGGAGCTGTTTTTT

clone_size: NA
j_call: TRBJ2-1
v_call: TRBV29-1
d_call: TRBD2
cdr3_aa: CSVNLGRGEQFF
cdr3_nt: TGCAGCGTTAACCTAGGGAGGGGTGAGCAGTTCTTC

clone_size: many
j_call: TRBJ2-7
v_call: TRBV6-1
d_call: TRBD2
cdr3_aa: CASHPGGSLAYEQYF
cdr3_nt: TGTGCCTCCCACCCAGGCGGGAGTCTTGCCTACGAGCAGTACTTC

clone_size: few
j_call: TRBJ2-7
v_call: TRBV25-1
d_call: NA
cdr3_aa: CASPGWPYEQYF
cdr3_nt: TGTGCCAGCCCCGGGTGGCCCTACGAGCAGTACTTC

clone_size: NA
j_call: TRBJ1-1
v_call: TRBV5-6
d_call: NA
cdr3_aa: CASSSPSFDRINTEAFF
cdr3_nt: TGTGCCAGCAGCTCACCCTCGTTCGACAGGATTAACACTGAAGCTTTCTTT

clone_size: NA
j_call: TRBJ2-3
v_call: TRBV7-2
d_call: NA
cdr3_aa: CASSLPETANTDTQYF
cdr3_nt: TGTGCCAGCAGCTTACCTGAGACCGCAAACACAGATACGCAGTATTTT

clone_size: NA
j_call: TRBJ2-2
v_call: TRBV10-3
d_call: TRBD2
cdr3_aa: CAIRASGSRTGELFF
cdr3_nt: TGTGCCATCAGGGCTAGCGGGAGTAGAACCGGGGAGCTGTTTTTT